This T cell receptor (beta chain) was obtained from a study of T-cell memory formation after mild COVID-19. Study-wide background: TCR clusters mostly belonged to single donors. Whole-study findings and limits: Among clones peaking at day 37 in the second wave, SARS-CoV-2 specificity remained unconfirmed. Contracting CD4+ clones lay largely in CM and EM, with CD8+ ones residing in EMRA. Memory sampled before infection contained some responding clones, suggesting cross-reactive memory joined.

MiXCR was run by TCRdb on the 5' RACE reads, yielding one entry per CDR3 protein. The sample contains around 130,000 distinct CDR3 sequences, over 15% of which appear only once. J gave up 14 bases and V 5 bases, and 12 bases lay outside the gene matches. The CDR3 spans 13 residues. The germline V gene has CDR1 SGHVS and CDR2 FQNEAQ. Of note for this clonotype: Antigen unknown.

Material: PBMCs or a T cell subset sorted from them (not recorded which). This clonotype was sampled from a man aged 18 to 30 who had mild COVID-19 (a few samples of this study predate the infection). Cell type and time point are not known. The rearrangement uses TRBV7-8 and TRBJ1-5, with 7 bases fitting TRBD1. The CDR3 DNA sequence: TGTGCCAGCAGCCGAGTCGAGCAGGGGGATAAGCATTTT. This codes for CASSRVEQGDKHF.